This is a list of T cell receptor beta chains from one sample in a study of human T cells and chemical hapten exposure. From the RACE reads, TCRdb called clonotypes with MiXCR, one entry per CDR3 protein. The table lists 150,000 to 200,000 distinct CDR3 sequences, approximately 30% of them singletons. The sequences come from whole blood, collected in connection with sensitization to the hapten diphenylcyclopropenone (DPC). These receptors came from a young woman with alopecia areata. Some clones in this sample may be carry-over from other donors' samples. CDR3s include the opening cysteine and the closing phenylalanine or tryptophan. D genes are given only for firm matches. Clone size appears in some rows only: once, few, many, or a class for an expanded clone.

J gene: TRBJ2-4
D gene: .
V gene: TRBV2
clone size: many
CDR3 protein: CASNGGPANLAKNIQYF
CDR3 DNA: TGTGCCAGCAACGGAGGTCCGGCAAACCTAGCCAAAAACATTCAGTACTTC

J gene: TRBJ2-1
D gene: .
V gene: TRBV7-2
clone size: .
CDR3 protein: CASSPSWSYNEQFF
CDR3 DNA: TGTGCCAGCAGCCCGAGTTGGTCCTACAATGAGCAGTTCTTC

J gene: TRBJ1-1
D gene: .
V gene: TRBV29-1
clone size: .
CDR3 protein: CSVEDSGIEAFF
CDR3 DNA: TGCAGCGTTGAAGATTCGGGGATTGAAGCTTTCTTT

J gene: TRBJ2-3
D gene: .
V gene: TRBV12-3/TRBV12-4
clone size: few
CDR3 protein: CASVRGATDTQYF
CDR3 DNA: TGTGCCAGCGTTCGGGGGGCAACAGATACGCAGTATTTT

J gene: TRBJ1-1
D gene: TRBD1
V gene: TRBV4-2
clone size: .
CDR3 protein: CASSQGDSRTEAFF
CDR3 DNA: TGTGCCAGCAGCCAAGGGGACAGTCGGACTGAAGCTTTCTTT

J gene: TRBJ1-2
D gene: .
V gene: TRBV29-1
clone size: .
CDR3 protein: CSVEKGQGGYTF
CDR3 DNA: TGCAGCGTTGAAAAAGGGCAGGGCGGCTACACCTTC

J gene: TRBJ1-1
D gene: .
V gene: TRBV20-1
clone size: few
CDR3 protein: CSARDAGWGGTEAFF
CDR3 DNA: TGCAGTGCTAGAGATGCGGGGTGGGGGGGCACTGAAGCTTTCTTT

J gene: TRBJ2-1
D gene: .
V gene: TRBV12-3/TRBV12-4
clone size: .
CDR3 protein: CATLPGGSSSYNEQFF
CDR3 DNA: TGTGCCACCCTCCCAGGGGGGTCCTCCTCCTACAATGAGCAGTTCTTC

J gene: TRBJ1-1
D gene: .
V gene: TRBV4-1
clone size: .
CDR3 protein: CASSQAILQGTTNTEAFF
CDR3 DNA: TGCGCCAGCAGCCAAGCTATCCTACAGGGAACTACGAACACTGAAGCTTTCTTT

J gene: TRBJ2-5
D gene: .
V gene: TRBV4-1
clone size: once
CDR3 protein: CASSQDTAETQYF
CDR3 DNA: TGCGCCAGCAGCCAGGACACGGCGGAGACCCAGTACTTC

J gene: TRBJ2-3
D gene: .
V gene: TRBV11-1
clone size: once
CDR3 protein: CASRFRSGLRTDTQYF
CDR3 DNA: TGTGCCAGCAGGTTTCGTTCCGGGTTAAGGACAGATACGCAGTATTTT

J gene: TRBJ2-7
D gene: TRBD1
V gene: TRBV10-3
clone size: .
CDR3 protein: CAIRGTGGSYEQYF
CDR3 DNA: TGTGCCATCAGGGGGACAGGCGGCTCCTACGAGCAGTACTTC

J gene: TRBJ2-7
D gene: .
V gene: TRBV5-1
clone size: .
CDR3 protein: CASRNLRATYEQYF
CDR3 DNA: TGCGCCAGCAGGAACCTCAGGGCCACCTACGAGCAGTACTTC

J gene: TRBJ1-5
D gene: .
V gene: TRBV11-3
clone size: .
CDR3 protein: CASSFLGPWAGFSEDQPQHF
CDR3 DNA: TGTGCCAGCAGCTTTCTCGGTCCTTGGGCCGGTTTTTCCGAAGATCAGCCCCAGCATTTT

J gene: TRBJ2-2
D gene: .
V gene: TRBV4-3
clone size: few
CDR3 protein: CASSQDPGNTGELFF
CDR3 DNA: TGCGCCAGCAGCCAAGATCCGGGAAACACCGGGGAGCTGTTTTTT

J gene: TRBJ2-2
D gene: .
V gene: TRBV9
clone size: few
CDR3 protein: CASSVQQTGELFF
CDR3 DNA: TGTGCCAGCAGCGTTCAGCAAACCGGGGAGCTGTTTTTT

J gene: TRBJ2-7
D gene: .
V gene: TRBV19
clone size: .
CDR3 protein: CASSPVAGAKYEQYF
CDR3 DNA: TGTGCCAGTAGTCCCGTGGCGGGGGCCAAATACGAGCAGTACTTC

J gene: TRBJ2-5
D gene: .
V gene: TRBV7-2
clone size: .
CDR3 protein: CASSPNRGQETQYF
CDR3 DNA: TGTGCCAGCAGTCCTAACCGGGGTCAAGAGACCCAGTACTTC

J gene: TRBJ2-1
D gene: TRBD2
V gene: TRBV7-2
clone size: few
CDR3 protein: CASSHGLAYEQFF
CDR3 DNA: TGTGCCAGCAGTCATGGACTAGCCTATGAGCAGTTCTTC

J gene: TRBJ2-1
D gene: .
V gene: TRBV20-1
clone size: few
CDR3 protein: CSALILSSYNEQFF
CDR3 DNA: TGCAGTGCTCTTATTCTGAGCTCCTACAATGAGCAGTTCTTC

J gene: TRBJ2-3
D gene: .
V gene: TRBV12-3/TRBV12-4
clone size: .
CDR3 protein: CASSFGGRGDTQYF
CDR3 DNA: TGTGCCAGCAGTTTCGGCGGAAGGGGGGATACGCAGTATTTT

J gene: TRBJ2-2
D gene: .
V gene: TRBV4-1
clone size: few
CDR3 protein: CASSQAGTLGTGELFF
CDR3 DNA: TGCGCCAGCAGCCAAGCGGGGACTCTCGGGACCGGGGAGCTGTTTTTT

J gene: TRBJ1-5
D gene: TRBD1
V gene: TRBV2
clone size: few
CDR3 protein: CASRDRQGARAQPQHF
CDR3 DNA: TGTGCCAGCAGGGACCGACAGGGGGCGCGCGCTCAGCCCCAGCATTTT

J gene: TRBJ2-7
D gene: TRBD1
V gene: TRBV29-1
clone size: many
CDR3 protein: CSVSDRDEQYF
CDR3 DNA: TGCAGCGTTTCGGACAGGGACGAGCAGTACTTC

J gene: TRBJ1-2
D gene: .
V gene: TRBV10-2
clone size: few
CDR3 protein: CASSQNNYGYTF
CDR3 DNA: TGCGCCAGCAGTCAGAATAACTATGGCTACACCTTC

J gene: TRBJ1-2
D gene: .
V gene: TRBV29-1
clone size: .
CDR3 protein: CSVSGLVGGGYTF
CDR3 DNA: TGCAGCGTCTCCGGGCTGGTCGGAGGTGGCTACACCTTC

J gene: TRBJ2-3
D gene: .
V gene: TRBV5-1
clone size: .
CDR3 protein: CASSLRLSSTDTQYF
CDR3 DNA: TGCGCCAGCAGCTTGAGGCTATCAAGCACAGATACGCAGTATTTT

J gene: TRBJ2-7
D gene: TRBD2
V gene: TRBV2
clone size: .
CDR3 protein: CASSASAGGHYEQYF
CDR3 DNA: TGTGCCAGCAGTGCGTCTGCGGGGGGGCACTACGAGCAGTACTTC

J gene: TRBJ2-3
D gene: .
V gene: TRBV29-1
clone size: .
CDR3 protein: CSAVITDTQYF
CDR3 DNA: TGCAGCGCCGTGATCACAGATACGCAGTATTTT

J gene: TRBJ2-1
D gene: TRBD1
V gene: TRBV7-3
clone size: many
CDR3 protein: CASSSGTGGYNEQFF
CDR3 DNA: TGTGCCAGCAGCTCCGGGACAGGGGGCTACAATGAGCAGTTCTTC

J gene: TRBJ1-5
D gene: .
V gene: TRBV2
clone size: .
CDR3 protein: CASSEETIRAGQPQHF
CDR3 DNA: TGTGCCAGCAGTGAAGAGACGATCAGGGCGGGTCAGCCCCAGCATTTT

J gene: TRBJ2-3
D gene: TRBD1
V gene: TRBV7-2
clone size: few
CDR3 protein: CASSLWTGALGTQYF
CDR3 DNA: TGTGCCAGCAGCTTGTGGACAGGGGCCTTAGGTACGCAGTATTTT

J gene: TRBJ2-3
D gene: TRBD2
V gene: TRBV5-1
clone size: .
CDR3 protein: CASSRGTSGFFSTDTQYF
CDR3 DNA: TGCGCCAGCAGCAGAGGGACTAGCGGGTTCTTCAGCACAGATACGCAGTATTTT

J gene: TRBJ1-5
D gene: .
V gene: TRBV9
clone size: many
CDR3 protein: CASSVGGNNQPQHF
CDR3 DNA: TGTGCCAGCAGCGTAGGAGGAAACAATCAGCCCCAGCATTTT

J gene: TRBJ2-3
D gene: TRBD2
V gene: TRBV6-5
clone size: few
CDR3 protein: CASNPQRGYTDTQYF
CDR3 DNA: TGTGCCAGCAACCCCCAGCGGGGATACACAGATACGCAGTATTTT

J gene: TRBJ1-5
D gene: TRBD1
V gene: TRBV18
clone size: .
CDR3 protein: CASSRPGQNQPQHF
CDR3 DNA: TGTGCCAGCTCACGGCCGGGACAGAATCAGCCCCAGCATTTT

J gene: TRBJ1-2
D gene: .
V gene: TRBV14
clone size: .
CDR3 protein: CASSPLTTGDNGYTF
CDR3 DNA: TGTGCCAGCAGCCCCCTGACAACCGGGGACAACGGCTACACCTTC

J gene: TRBJ1-6
D gene: TRBD1
V gene: TRBV20-1
clone size: few
CDR3 protein: CSAPDRDYNSPLHF
CDR3 DNA: TGCAGTGCTCCAGACAGGGACTATAATTCACCCCTCCACTTT

J gene: TRBJ1-2
D gene: .
V gene: TRBV20-1
clone size: .
CDR3 protein: CSASYAARGFPNYGYTF
CDR3 DNA: TGCAGTGCTAGTTACGCGGCCAGGGGTTTCCCTAACTATGGCTACACCTTC

J gene: TRBJ2-1
D gene: TRBD2
V gene: TRBV9
clone size: .
CDR3 protein: CASSVDGTSGSMGEQFF
CDR3 DNA: TGTGCCAGCAGCGTAGATGGGACTAGCGGGAGTATGGGTGAGCAGTTCTTC

J gene: TRBJ2-1
D gene: TRBD2
V gene: TRBV7-9
clone size: .
CDR3 protein: CASSLGRLAGVTNEQFF
CDR3 DNA: TGTGCCAGCAGCTTAGGGCGGCTAGCGGGAGTAACGAATGAGCAGTTCTTC

J gene: TRBJ2-7
D gene: .
V gene: TRBV11-2
clone size: .
CDR3 protein: CASSLDVNGKNYEQYF
CDR3 DNA: TGTGCCAGCAGCTTAGATGTGAACGGGAAGAACTACGAGCAGTACTTC

J gene: TRBJ1-5
D gene: .
V gene: TRBV29-1
clone size: few
CDR3 protein: CSVGGSGQPQHF
CDR3 DNA: TGCAGCGTTGGGGGTTCTGGTCAGCCCCAGCATTTT

J gene: TRBJ2-1
D gene: .
V gene: TRBV30
clone size: few
CDR3 protein: CAWGEGEKSYNEQFF
CDR3 DNA: TGTGCCTGGGGCGAAGGGGAGAAATCCTACAATGAGCAGTTCTTC

J gene: TRBJ2-3
D gene: TRBD1
V gene: TRBV7-2
clone size: .
CDR3 protein: CASSLATGMADTQYF
CDR3 DNA: TGTGCCAGCAGCTTGGCGACAGGGATGGCAGATACGCAGTATTTT